This is a list of T cell receptor beta chains from one sample in a study of blood T cell repertoires in COVID-19. TCRdb's table, derived via immunoSEQ multiplex PCR, lists solely in-frame clones and lacks some. The sample has approximately 80,000 clones, around 81% seen once. The sequencing input was peripheral blood. The source of these receptors is a man at least 80 years old with acute or convalescent COVID-19. The CDR3 runs from the conserved cysteine through the conserved F or W. A D gene is named only where the DNA matches it firmly. Only part of the rows carry a size: once, few, many, or a class if the clone is expanded.

TRBJ2-7	NA	NA	TRBV10-3	CAISESQVSSEQYF	TGTGCCATCAGTGAGTCGCAGGTGTCAAGCGAGCAGTACTTC
TRBJ1-1	NA	NA	TRBV28	CASSSPGALNTEAFF	TGTGCCAGCAGTTCCCCTGGGGCCTTGAACACTGAAGCTTTCTTT
TRBJ2-3	NA	NA	TRBV29-1	CSVGGTSDTQYF	TGCAGCGTTGGGGGGACTTCAGATACGCAGTATTTT
TRBJ2-2	TRBD1	once	TRBV12-5	CASGLVLGQATGELFF	TGTGCTAGTGGTTTGGTACTAGGACAGGCCACCGGGGAGCTGTTTTTT
TRBJ1-1	TRBD1	few	TRBV7-9	CASSDRDRDLNTEAFF	TGTGCCAGCAGCGACCGGGACAGGGACCTGAACACTGAAGCTTTCTTT
TRBJ2-1	TRBD1	NA	TRBV18	CASSMTGGASLDNEQFF	TGTGCCAGCTCGATGACAGGGGGCGCATCCTTGGACAATGAGCAGTTCTTC
TRBJ2-1	TRBD2	NA	TRBV27	CASSRFTSGVSYNEQFF	TGTGCCAGCTCAAGATTCACTAGCGGCGTCTCCTACAATGAGCAGTTCTTC
TRBJ1-5	NA	NA	TRBV19	CASSILRGGNQPQHF	TGTGCCAGTAGTATTCTCAGGGGTGGCAATCAGCCCCAGCATTTT
TRBJ2-7	NA	NA	TRBV18	CASSPGHWEYF	TGTGCCAGCTCACCGGGACACTGGGAGTACTTC
TRBJ1-5	NA	NA	TRBV5-5	CASSWGGNQPQHF	TGTGCCAGCAGCTGGGGGGGGAATCAGCCCCAGCATTTT
TRBJ2-3	NA	NA	TRBV27	CASRPFYTDTQYF	TGTGCCAGCAGACCTTTCTACACAGATACGCAGTATTTT
TRBJ2-5	NA	many	TRBV6-5	CASSPGGETQYF	TGTGCCAGCAGCCCAGGAGGGGAGACCCAGTACTTC
TRBJ2-5	TRBD1	few	TRBV2	CASRGQGARGETQYF	TGTGCCAGCCGAGGACAGGGGGCCCGGGGAGAGACCCAGTACTTC
TRBJ2-1	NA	few	TRBV5-4	CASSLDGSSYNEQFF	TGTGCCAGCAGCTTGGACGGGAGCTCCTACAATGAGCAGTTCTTC
TRBJ1-4	TRBD1	NA	TRBV6-2/TRBV6-3	CASTPRGLKEKLFF	TGTGCCAGCACCCCCAGGGGGCTCAAAGAAAAACTGTTTTTT
TRBJ1-4	TRBD1	NA	TRBV18	CASSPRTGGEEKLFF	TGTGCCAGCTCACCTCGGACAGGGGGCGAGGAAAAACTGTTTTTT
TRBJ2-7	TRBD1	NA	TRBV7-2	CASSSGQRLTYEQYF	TGTGCCAGCAGCTCGGGACAGCGCCTAACCTACGAGCAGTACTTC
TRBJ2-7	TRBD2	NA	TRBV3-1/TRBV3-2	CASRGRAGGLSYEQYF	TGTGCCAGCAGGGGTCGGGCGGGAGGCCTCTCCTACGAGCAGTACTTC
TRBJ1-2	TRBD1	few	TRBV19	CASSLTGQGIGGYTF	TGTGCCAGTAGTTTAACGGGACAGGGGATAGGAGGCTACACCTTC
TRBJ2-5	TRBD2	NA	TRBV7-2	CASSGLAEETQYF	TGTGCCAGCAGCGGACTAGCGGAAGAGACCCAGTACTTC
TRBJ2-7	TRBD1	few	TRBV15	CATSRDMGQGAIGEQYF	TGTGCCACCAGCAGAGATATGGGACAGGGGGCAATAGGCGAGCAGTACTTC
TRBJ2-1	NA	NA	TRBV7-9	CASSTTEQFF	TGTGCCAGCAGCACTACCGAGCAGTTCTTC
TRBJ1-2	TRBD1	few	TRBV28	CASSVTTGGGLYTF	TGTGCCAGCAGTGTAACCACAGGGGGCGGTCTTTACACCTTC
TRBJ1-1	NA	few	TRBV19	CASKGRGNTEAFF	TGTGCCAGTAAGGGCAGGGGGAACACTGAAGCTTTCTTT
TRBJ2-6	NA	NA	TRBV4-1	CASSQDRHNSGANVLTF	TGCGCCAGCAGCCAAGATAGACACAACTCTGGGGCCAACGTCCTGACTTTC
TRBJ2-3	TRBD2	NA	TRBV29-1	CSVWTSGREADTQYF	TGCAGCGTTTGGACTAGCGGGAGAGAAGCAGATACGCAGTATTTT
TRBJ2-7	TRBD2	NA	TRBV18	CASSSAGTSGSGSYEQYF	TGTGCCAGCTCATCCGCCGGGACTAGCGGGAGTGGCTCCTACGAGCAGTACTTC
TRBJ2-3	NA	NA	TRBV5-1	CASSSGPIGGTDTQYF	TGCGCCAGCAGCTCGGGCCCCATCGGGGGCACAGATACGCAGTATTTT
TRBJ1-2	NA	NA	TRBV20-1	CSAREGYTF	TGCAGTGCTAGGGAGGGCTACACCTTC
TRBJ2-7	NA	NA	TRBV6-5	CASSSIAATSYEQYF	TGTGCCAGCTCCTCGATAGCGGCCACCTCCTACGAGCAGTACTTC
TRBJ2-7	TRBD1	NA	TRBV27	CASSPWTGGAGYEQYF	TGTGCCAGCAGTCCGTGGACAGGGGGCGCCGGCTACGAGCAGTACTTC
TRBJ1-2	TRBD1	NA	TRBV2	CASKPTGTDYGYTF	TGTGCCAGCAAACCAACCGGGACAGACTATGGCTACACCTTC
TRBJ1-2	NA	NA	TRBV6-1	CATRVGYGYTF	TGTGCCACTCGGGTTGGTTATGGCTACACCTTC
TRBJ1-6	NA	NA	TRBV12-3/TRBV12-4	CASSGDFNSPLHF	TGTGCCAGCAGTGGGGACTTTAATTCACCCCTCCACTTT
TRBJ1-5	NA	NA	TRBV27	CASSLRQGKGNQPQHF	TGTGCCAGCAGTCTTCGTCAGGGAAAAGGCAATCAGCCCCAGCATTTT
TRBJ2-3	NA	NA	TRBV4-3	CASSQAANTDTQYF	TGCGCCAGCAGCCAAGCCGCGAACACAGATACGCAGTATTTT
TRBJ2-1	TRBD2	few	TRBV19	CASSARGGAYNEQFF	TGTGCCAGTAGTGCCCGCGGGGGGGCCTACAATGAGCAGTTCTTC
TRBJ2-7	TRBD1	NA	TRBV6-5	CASSPRTGGGEQYF	TGTGCCAGCAGCCCCCGGACAGGGGGTGGGGAGCAGTACTTC
TRBJ2-7	TRBD1	NA	TRBV5-1	CASSSGGQGRRYEQYF	TGCGCCAGCAGCTCCGGGGGACAGGGCAGGAGGTACGAGCAGTACTTC
TRBJ2-3	TRBD2	NA	TRBV30	CAWSALSGRAIDTQYF	TGTGCCTGGAGTGCCCTTAGCGGGAGGGCCATAGATACGCAGTATTTT
TRBJ1-5	NA	NA	TRBV6-1	CAISEGGPRNQPQHF	TGTGCCATTTCTGAGGGCGGTCCAAGGAATCAGCCCCAGCATTTT
TRBJ2-5	TRBD1	NA	TRBV7-9	CASSLDGTVRETQYF	TGTGCCAGCAGCTTAGACGGGACAGTCCGCGAGACCCAGTACTTC
TRBJ2-3	TRBD2	NA	TRBV11-2	CASSLRVTSGGTDTQYF	TGTGCCAGCAGCCTTAGGGTTACTAGCGGGGGCACAGATACGCAGTATTTT
TRBJ1-5	NA	NA	TRBV2	CASSGQGIGQPQHF	TGTGCCAGCAGTGGTCAGGGGATCGGTCAGCCCCAGCATTTT
TRBJ1-2	NA	NA	TRBV6-5	CASSPTPGLGGYTF	TGTGCCAGCAGCCCCACCCCAGGGTTAGGTGGCTACACCTTC